The 8 T cell receptor beta chains below were found in one sample sequenced in a study of blood T cell repertoires in COVID-19. TCRdb's table, derived via immunoSEQ multiplex PCR, lists solely in-frame clones and lacks some. The table has over 150,000 clones, 70% to 85% seen once. Sequencing was performed on peripheral blood. The receptors come from a man aged 55-75 years with COVID-19, enrolled during active disease.

This clone was found a few times. The V gene is TRBV25-1, the J gene TRBJ1-2; D remains unclear. Trimming took off 1 base at V and 0 bases at J, with 15 bases between the two ends. The CDR3 loop spans 17 amino acids. Germline lookup yields CDR1 MGHDK and CDR2 SYGVNS. CDR3 nucleotides: TGTGCCAGCAGTGAATTTCTGAGCGCCGACTCTAACTATGGCTACACCTTC. Its protein product is CASSEFLSADSNYGYTF.

This sequence joins TRBV3-1 (or the pseudogene TRBV3-2) and TRBJ2-2, with 9 bases lining up with TRBD2. The V segment lost 0 bases and the J segment 5 bases; nucleotides outside the gene matches: 7. Germline lookup yields CDR1 LGHDT and CDR2 YNNKEL (reference sequence). This CDR3 is 17 amino acids long. CDR3 DNA: TGTGCCAGCAGCCAAGAGAGTCTAGCGGGAAGGACCGGGGAGCTGTTTTTT. Translating gives CASSQESLAGRTGELFF.

This chain links TRBV28 with TRBJ1-2, with D possibly being TRBD1 (5 bases). The CDR3 loop spans 14 amino acids. The germline V gene encodes CDR1 MDHEN and CDR2 SYDVKM. V was shortened by 8 bases and J by 5 bases, with 18 bases between the two germline ends. The CDR3 bases are TGTGCCAGCCAGGACGGGGGGTCAGTTTATGGCTACACCTTC. Its protein product is CASQDGGSVYGYTF.

The chain employs TRBV6-5 and TRBJ1-2; 9 bases match TRBD1. Germline V gives CDR1 MNHEY, CDR2 SVGAGI. J gave up 4 bases and V 2 bases, and 2 bases lay outside the gene matches. The CDR3 consists of 14 residues. The DNA for the CDR3 is TGTGCCAGCAGTTACACGACAGGGGGCTATGGCTACACCTTC. Translated: CASSYTTGGYGYTF.

V usage is TRBV19 and J usage is TRBJ1-2; 9 bases map to TRBD1. Germline values: CDR1 LNHDA, CDR2 SQIVND (reference sequence). The CDR3 consists of 14 residues. The trim removed 6 bases at V and 4 bases at J, leaving 6 bases unmatched. CDR3 region: CASRRGQGTYGYTF. CDR3 sequence (DNA): TGTGCCAGTAGACGAGGACAGGGGACCTATGGCTACACCTTC.

The genes are TRBV2 and TRBJ2-4; TRBD1 is a possible D gene (5 bases). Germline CDR1 SNHLY, CDR2 FYNNEI. There are 15 residues in the CDR3. V shed 4 bases and J shed 0 bases, with 10 bases lying between them. The CDR3 here is CASSGTRIAKNIQYF. CDR3 DNA sequence: TGTGCCAGCAGTGGGACACGAATAGCCAAAAACATTCAGTACTTC. The variable domain in full, completed from reference TRBV2 and TRBJ2-4, reads EPEVTQTPSHQVTQMGQEVILRCVPISNHLYFYWYRQILGQKVEFLVSFYNNEISEKSEIFDDQFSVERPDGSNFTLKIRSTKLEDSAMYFCASSGTRIAKNIQYFGAGTRLSVL.

In the case of this clone: Compared with germline, one end of the junction differs, possibly owing to a read error. This rearrangement joins TRBV5-1 to TRBJ1-3; tentatively, D is TRBD1 (6 bases). In germline, CDR1 is SGHRS, CDR2 YFSETQ. This CDR3 comprises 12 residues. The CDR3 here is CASSPPMGAETF. CDR3 nucleotides: TGCGCCAGCAGTCCACCGATGGGGGCAGAAACATTT.

J is TRBJ1-1 and V is TRBV29-1; 7 nucleotides line up with TRBD1. The CDR3 covers 12 residues. After removal of 7 bases from V and 11 bases from J, the junction contained 13 bases not matched to a gene. Germline-derived CDR1 and CDR2 are SQVTM and ANQGSEA. CDR3 residues: CSAMALTGSAFF. CDR3 DNA sequence: TGCAGCGCCATGGCCTTGACAGGGAGTGCTTTCTTT.